This TCR beta chain was sequenced for a study of radiation and T cells in renal cell carcinoma. Notes on the study in general: In blood, top tumor clones expanded by 2 weeks, shrinking by 4. No pretreatment tumor biopsies were available for baseline clonotypes.

Time point in this sample: blood 4 weeks post-SBRT, at nephrectomy. The treatment was: 15 Gy SBRT to primary tumor, nephrectomy 4 weeks later. Nephrectomy followed 15 Gy stereotactic body radiation by 4 weeks. The patient's renal cell carcinoma had clear cell pathology. The CDR3 runs to 14 residues. Germline V lookup: CDR1 GTSNPN, CDR2 SVGIG (reference sequence). Trimming cost V 4 bases and J 4 bases; bases outside gene matches: 6. About this clone: Its antigen is currently unknown.

TCRdb's table, derived via immunoSEQ multiplex PCR, lists solely in-frame clones and lacks some. The sample gives 140,000 to 150,000 clones, 86% of which show up once; less than 20% is in the top ten. The sequenced sample was blood, obtained from a patient whose treatment included radiotherapy and nephrectomy. This receptor was obtained from a woman in her 50s with renal cell carcinoma. The genes are TRBV30 and TRBJ2-7; 11 nucleotides line up with TRBD2. In DNA, the CDR3 is TGTGCCTGGAATCTAGCGGGGGGCATGTACGAGCAGTACTTC. It specifies CAWNLAGGMYEQYF. Complete variable domain (other parts from reference TRBV30 and TRBJ2-7): SQTIHQWPATLVQPVGSPLSLECTVEGTSNPNLYWYRQAAGRGLQLLFYSVGIGQISSEVPQNLSASRPQDRQFILSSKKLLLSDSGFYLCAWNLAGGMYEQYFGPGTRLTVT.